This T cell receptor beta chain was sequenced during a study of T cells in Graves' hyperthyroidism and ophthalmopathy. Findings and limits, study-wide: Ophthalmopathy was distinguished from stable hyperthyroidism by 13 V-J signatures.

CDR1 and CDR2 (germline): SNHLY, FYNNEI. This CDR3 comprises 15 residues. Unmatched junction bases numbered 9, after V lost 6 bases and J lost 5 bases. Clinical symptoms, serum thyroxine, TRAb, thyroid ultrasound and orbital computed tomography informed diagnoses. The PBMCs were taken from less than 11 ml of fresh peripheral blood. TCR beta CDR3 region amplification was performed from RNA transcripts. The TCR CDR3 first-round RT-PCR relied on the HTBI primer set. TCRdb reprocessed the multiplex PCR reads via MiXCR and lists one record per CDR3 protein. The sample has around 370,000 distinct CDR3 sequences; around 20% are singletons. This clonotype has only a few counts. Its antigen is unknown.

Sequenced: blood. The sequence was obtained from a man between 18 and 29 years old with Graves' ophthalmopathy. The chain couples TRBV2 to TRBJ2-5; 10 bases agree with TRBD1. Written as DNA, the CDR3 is TGTGCCAGCAGCGCCCACCGGGACAGGGGTGAGACCCAGTACTTC. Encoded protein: CASSAHRDRGETQYF.